These T cell receptor beta chains were read from a single sample in a study of identical twins' blood T cells. In TCRdb, the 5' RACE reads were re-called with MiXCR into one record per CDR3 protein. The table includes fewer than 450,000 distinct CDR3 sequences, about 28% detected once. Source material: PBMCs. The receptor set was obtained from a woman between 18 and 55 years old in good health. Both conserved end residues are part of each CDR3. The order of the fields is D gene, V gene, clone size, J gene, CDR3 protein, CDR3 DNA. D genes are given only for firm matches. Rows may omit the clone size; those that give it use once, few, many or a size class.

d_call: -; v_call: TRBV7-2; clone_size: -; j_call: TRBJ1-1; cdr3_aa: CASSLQDNTEAFF; cdr3_nt: TGTGCCAGCAGCTTGCAGGACAACACTGAAGCTTTCTTT
d_call: -; v_call: TRBV25-1; clone_size: few; j_call: TRBJ1-5; cdr3_aa: CATSRGNQPQHF; cdr3_nt: TGTGCCACCTCGAGAGGGAATCAGCCCCAGCATTTT
d_call: -; v_call: TRBV7-9; clone_size: few; j_call: TRBJ2-7; cdr3_aa: CASSLGFRDPYEQYF; cdr3_nt: TGTGCCAGCAGCTTAGGGTTCCGAGACCCCTACGAGCAGTACTTC
d_call: -; v_call: TRBV7-7; clone_size: -; j_call: TRBJ2-1; cdr3_aa: CASSSNVVSYNEQFF; cdr3_nt: TGTGCCAGCAGCTCAAACGTGGTCTCCTACAATGAGCAGTTCTTC
d_call: -; v_call: TRBV5-4; clone_size: -; j_call: TRBJ2-4; cdr3_aa: CASSLDGSIQYF; cdr3_nt: TGTGCCAGCAGCCTCGACGGTAGCATTCAGTACTTC
d_call: TRBD2; v_call: TRBV5-1; clone_size: -; j_call: TRBJ2-3; cdr3_aa: CASSLSSGPTDTQYF; cdr3_nt: TGCGCCAGCAGCTTGTCTAGCGGTCCCACAGATACGCAGTATTTT
d_call: -; v_call: TRBV2; clone_size: many; j_call: TRBJ1-1; cdr3_aa: CASSEIFSGLGVFF; cdr3_nt: TGTGCCAGCAGTGAAATCTTCTCAGGGCTTGGTGTTTTCTTT
d_call: -; v_call: TRBV20-1; clone_size: few; j_call: TRBJ2-5; cdr3_aa: CSANEGTFRTQYF; cdr3_nt: TGCAGTGCTAACGAGGGGACTTTCCGTACCCAGTACTTC
d_call: -; v_call: TRBV24-1; clone_size: few; j_call: TRBJ1-3; cdr3_aa: CALGSGEGSGNTIYF; cdr3_nt: TGTGCCCTCGGCAGCGGGGAGGGCTCTGGAAACACCATATATTTT
d_call: -; v_call: TRBV7-9; clone_size: -; j_call: TRBJ2-7; cdr3_aa: CASSFPRGSNLYEQYF; cdr3_nt: TGTGCCAGCAGCTTCCCGAGGGGGTCGAACCTTTACGAGCAGTACTTC
d_call: -; v_call: TRBV9; clone_size: few; j_call: TRBJ1-3; cdr3_aa: CASSVSGGGSGNTIYF; cdr3_nt: TGTGCCAGCAGCGTCTCGGGGGGCGGCTCTGGAAACACCATATATTTT
d_call: -; v_call: TRBV14; clone_size: many; j_call: TRBJ1-2; cdr3_aa: CASSQGIYGYTF; cdr3_nt: TGTGCCAGCAGCCAAGGGATCTATGGCTACACCTTC
d_call: TRBD1; v_call: TRBV29-1; clone_size: -; j_call: TRBJ1-4; cdr3_aa: CSVAGQGDEKLFF; cdr3_nt: TGCAGCGTTGCGGGACAGGGAGACGAAAAACTGTTTTTT
d_call: TRBD2; v_call: TRBV15; clone_size: few; j_call: TRBJ2-4; cdr3_aa: CATRHGGKNIQYF; cdr3_nt: TGTGCCACTCGACACGGGGGGAAAAACATTCAGTACTTC
d_call: -; v_call: TRBV6-1; clone_size: -; j_call: TRBJ1-6; cdr3_aa: CASSALRQLGDSPLHF; cdr3_nt: TGTGCCAGCAGTGCCCTAAGACAGTTGGGTGATTCACCCCTCCACTTT
d_call: -; v_call: TRBV25-1; clone_size: -; j_call: TRBJ1-3; cdr3_aa: CASSEYGYSGSTIYF; cdr3_nt: TGTGCCAGCAGTGAATACGGCTACTCTGGAAGCACCATATATTTT
d_call: TRBD2; v_call: TRBV6-2/TRBV6-3; clone_size: few; j_call: TRBJ2-1; cdr3_aa: CASSPIFASGRDEQFF; cdr3_nt: TGTGCCAGCAGCCCCATTTTCGCTAGCGGGAGGGATGAGCAGTTCTTC
d_call: TRBD1; v_call: TRBV5-5; clone_size: -; j_call: TRBJ1-2; cdr3_aa: CASSSWTGPFGGYTF; cdr3_nt: TGTGCCAGCAGCTCCTGGACAGGGCCCTTCGGTGGCTACACCTTC
d_call: -; v_call: TRBV14; clone_size: few; j_call: TRBJ1-2; cdr3_aa: CASSQDVLPSGYTF; cdr3_nt: TGTGCCAGCAGCCAAGATGTTCTCCCCAGTGGCTACACCTTC
d_call: TRBD2; v_call: TRBV20-1; clone_size: few; j_call: TRBJ2-3; cdr3_aa: CSAREIKRLAKDTQYF; cdr3_nt: TGCAGTGCTAGAGAAATAAAAAGACTAGCTAAAGATACGCAGTATTTT
d_call: TRBD1; v_call: TRBV2; clone_size: -; j_call: TRBJ1-1; cdr3_aa: CASSRQDRARTEAFF; cdr3_nt: TGTGCCAGCAGTCGCCAGGACAGGGCGCGTACTGAAGCTTTCTTT
d_call: TRBD2; v_call: TRBV20-1; clone_size: few; j_call: TRBJ2-1; cdr3_aa: CSASGSGSDNEQFF; cdr3_nt: TGCAGTGCTAGTGGTAGCGGGAGTGACAATGAGCAGTTCTTC
d_call: -; v_call: TRBV12-5; clone_size: few; j_call: TRBJ2-3; cdr3_aa: CASGLFTTDTQYF; cdr3_nt: TGTGCTAGTGGTTTGTTCACTACCGATACGCAGTATTTT
d_call: -; v_call: TRBV29-1; clone_size: -; j_call: TRBJ1-1; cdr3_aa: CSVQRWGEAFF; cdr3_nt: TGCAGCGTTCAGAGGTGGGGGGAAGCTTTCTTT
d_call: -; v_call: TRBV6-6; clone_size: -; j_call: TRBJ2-2; cdr3_aa: CASIGQINTGELFF; cdr3_nt: TGTGCCAGCATTGGACAGATTAACACCGGGGAGCTGTTTTTT
d_call: -; v_call: TRBV9; clone_size: few; j_call: TRBJ2-3; cdr3_aa: CASSAHYRDTQYF; cdr3_nt: TGTGCCAGCAGCGCCCACTACCGAGATACGCAGTATTTT
d_call: -; v_call: TRBV5-6; clone_size: few; j_call: TRBJ2-5; cdr3_aa: CASSLTLAGVQETQYF; cdr3_nt: TGTGCCAGCAGCTTAACCCTAGCAGGAGTCCAAGAGACCCAGTACTTC
d_call: -; v_call: TRBV13; clone_size: few; j_call: TRBJ1-3; cdr3_aa: CASSSSPEFGNTIYF; cdr3_nt: TGTGCCAGCAGCAGTAGTCCGGAATTTGGAAACACCATATATTTT
d_call: -; v_call: TRBV9; clone_size: -; j_call: TRBJ2-1; cdr3_aa: CASGPLRSYNEQFF; cdr3_nt: TGTGCCAGCGGCCCCCTCAGGTCCTACAATGAGCAGTTCTTC
d_call: -; v_call: TRBV10-3; clone_size: -; j_call: TRBJ2-2; cdr3_aa: CAISETGDRTGELFF; cdr3_nt: TGTGCCATCAGTGAGACGGGAGATAGGACCGGGGAGCTGTTTTTT
d_call: -; v_call: TRBV18; clone_size: -; j_call: TRBJ2-7; cdr3_aa: CASSPGRVWDEQYF; cdr3_nt: TGTGCCAGCTCACCAGGAAGGGTTTGGGACGAGCAGTACTTC
d_call: -; v_call: TRBV20-1; clone_size: few; j_call: TRBJ2-1; cdr3_aa: CSVPPHKERVLRSEQFF; cdr3_nt: TGCAGTGTCCCACCCCACAAGGAGCGGGTGCTGCGTAGTGAGCAGTTCTTC
d_call: -; v_call: TRBV20-1; clone_size: few; j_call: TRBJ1-5; cdr3_aa: CSARQVNQPQHF; cdr3_nt: TGCAGTGCTAGACAGGTTAATCAGCCCCAGCATTTT
d_call: -; v_call: TRBV12-5; clone_size: -; j_call: TRBJ2-1; cdr3_aa: CASGLVAAPRFSF; cdr3_nt: TGTGCTAGTGGTTTGGTTGCTGCTCCCCGGTTTTCCTTC
d_call: TRBD2; v_call: TRBV6-2/TRBV6-3; clone_size: -; j_call: TRBJ2-1; cdr3_aa: CASSYPASGSSYNEQFF; cdr3_nt: TGTGCCAGCAGTTACCCTGCTAGCGGGAGCTCCTACAATGAGCAGTTCTTC
d_call: -; v_call: TRBV29-1; clone_size: many; j_call: TRBJ1-1; cdr3_aa: CSVATGLNTEAFF; cdr3_nt: TGCAGCGTAGCTACGGGGTTGAACACTGAAGCTTTCTTT
d_call: -; v_call: TRBV7-9; clone_size: few; j_call: TRBJ1-4; cdr3_aa: CASSLVGKLFF; cdr3_nt: TGTGCCAGCAGCTTGGTGGGAAAACTGTTTTTT
d_call: TRBD1; v_call: TRBV6-6; clone_size: -; j_call: TRBJ1-1; cdr3_aa: CASSNLQGGAFF; cdr3_nt: TGTGCCAGCAGTAATCTTCAGGGGGGAGCTTTCTTT
d_call: TRBD2; v_call: TRBV7-9; clone_size: -; j_call: TRBJ2-3; cdr3_aa: CASSSSGGTTDTQYF; cdr3_nt: TGTGCCAGCAGCAGTAGCGGGGGCACCACAGATACGCAGTATTTT
d_call: TRBD1; v_call: TRBV29-1; clone_size: -; j_call: TRBJ2-4; cdr3_aa: CSVGGGIIQYF; cdr3_nt: TGCAGCGTTGGAGGGGGCATCATTCAGTACTTC
d_call: -; v_call: TRBV10-3; clone_size: -; j_call: TRBJ1-1; cdr3_aa: CAISESLGNTEAFF; cdr3_nt: TGTGCCATCAGTGAGTCGTTGGGGAACACTGAAGCTTTCTTT
d_call: -; v_call: TRBV20-1; clone_size: few; j_call: TRBJ2-7; cdr3_aa: CSARDTGYEQYF; cdr3_nt: TGCAGTGCTAGGGACACTGGCTACGAGCAGTACTTC
d_call: -; v_call: TRBV20-1; clone_size: -; j_call: TRBJ1-2; cdr3_aa: CSARLPPALEAFNYGYTF; cdr3_nt: TGCAGTGCTAGACTTCCCCCAGCCTTAGAAGCTTTTAACTATGGCTACACCTTC
d_call: -; v_call: TRBV6-6; clone_size: -; j_call: TRBJ1-1; cdr3_aa: CASYVGWGVGTEAFF; cdr3_nt: TGTGCCAGCTATGTTGGGTGGGGAGTGGGCACTGAAGCTTTCTTT
d_call: TRBD1; v_call: TRBV7-2; clone_size: few; j_call: TRBJ1-1; cdr3_aa: CASSPIDGQGARGYTEAFF; cdr3_nt: TGTGCCAGCAGCCCGATTGATGGACAGGGGGCGAGGGGGTACACTGAAGCTTTCTTT
d_call: -; v_call: TRBV7-9; clone_size: -; j_call: TRBJ1-4; cdr3_aa: CASILNEKLFF; cdr3_nt: TGTGCCAGCATCCTTAATGAAAAACTGTTTTTT
d_call: TRBD1; v_call: TRBV20-1; clone_size: -; j_call: TRBJ1-2; cdr3_aa: CGAEDRVIYGYTF; cdr3_nt: TGCGGTGCGGAGGACAGGGTTATCTATGGCTACACCTTC
d_call: TRBD1; v_call: TRBV10-1; clone_size: many; j_call: TRBJ1-1; cdr3_aa: CASSESRDSTEAFF; cdr3_nt: TGCGCCAGCAGTGAGTCCCGGGACAGCACTGAAGCTTTCTTT
d_call: -; v_call: TRBV27; clone_size: -; j_call: TRBJ1-2; cdr3_aa: CASSPHLGSDAYGYTF; cdr3_nt: TGTGCCAGCAGTCCCCATTTAGGATCGGACGCCTATGGCTACACCTTC